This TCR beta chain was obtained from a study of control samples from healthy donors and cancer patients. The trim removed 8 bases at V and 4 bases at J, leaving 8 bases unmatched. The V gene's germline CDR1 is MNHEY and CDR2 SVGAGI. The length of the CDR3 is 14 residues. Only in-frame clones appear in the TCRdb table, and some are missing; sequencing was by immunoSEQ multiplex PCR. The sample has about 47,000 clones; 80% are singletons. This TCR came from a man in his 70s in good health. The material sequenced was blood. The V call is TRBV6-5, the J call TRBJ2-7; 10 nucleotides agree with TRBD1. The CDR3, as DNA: TGTGCCAGCTGGACAGGGGGGGCTAAATACGAGCAGTACTTC. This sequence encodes CASWTGGAKYEQYF.